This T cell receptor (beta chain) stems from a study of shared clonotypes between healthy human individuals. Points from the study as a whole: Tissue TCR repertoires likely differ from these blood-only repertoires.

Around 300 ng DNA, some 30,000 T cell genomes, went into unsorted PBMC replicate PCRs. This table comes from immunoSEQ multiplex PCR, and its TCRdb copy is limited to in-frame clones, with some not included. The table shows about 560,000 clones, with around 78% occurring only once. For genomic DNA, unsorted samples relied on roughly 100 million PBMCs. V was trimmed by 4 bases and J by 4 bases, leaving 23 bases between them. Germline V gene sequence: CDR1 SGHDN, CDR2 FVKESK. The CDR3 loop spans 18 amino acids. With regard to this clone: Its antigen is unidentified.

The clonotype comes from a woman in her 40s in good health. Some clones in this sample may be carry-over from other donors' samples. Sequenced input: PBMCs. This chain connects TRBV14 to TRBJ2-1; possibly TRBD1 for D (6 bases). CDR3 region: CASSLEAGQGMRYNEQFF. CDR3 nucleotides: TGTGCCAGCAGCCTAGAAGCAGGTCAGGGGATGAGGTACAATGAGCAGTTCTTC.